Listed here are 2 T cell receptor beta chains from one sample, sequenced in a study of OX40 agonist ivuxolimab in advanced cancers. Library preparation employed the immunoSEQ multiplex PCR assay. The source is immuneACCESS, and TCRdb retained only in-frame sequences with V and J called. Part of the clones is not carried over; for the studies checked, unresolved V genes explain less than half of this, and the remainder is unexplained. This sample holds under 20,000 clones; about nine tenths were observed only once. The leading ten clones occupy roughly 14% of the sample. The source material was CD4+ or CD8+ T cells sorted from blood, sampled in a trial of the OX40 agonist ivuxolimab. The receptors shown here come from an adult with an advanced solid tumor such as melanoma, head and neck, liver or kidney cancer.

The chain combines TRBV27 with TRBJ2-2; D call uncertain. Germline-derived CDR1 and CDR2 are MNHEY and SMNVEV (reference sequence). This CDR3 is 14 amino acids long. V lost 3 bases and J 4 bases, leaving 9 bases between the germline ends. CDR3 in DNA: TGTGCCAGCAGTTTGGGCCCGGGCACCGGGGAGCTGTTTTTT. Its translation is CASSLGPGTGELFF.

The chain carries TRBV30 and TRBJ2-3; no definite D call. V was clipped by 0 bases and J by 0 bases, with 10 bases between them. The CDR3 sequence is 15 residues long. Germline-derived CDR1 and CDR2 are GTSNPN and SVGIG (reference sequence). The CDR3 nucleotides are TGTGCCTGGAGTGTCGGTCCAAGAAGCACAGATACGCAGTATTTT. Translating gives CAWSVGPRSTDTQYF.